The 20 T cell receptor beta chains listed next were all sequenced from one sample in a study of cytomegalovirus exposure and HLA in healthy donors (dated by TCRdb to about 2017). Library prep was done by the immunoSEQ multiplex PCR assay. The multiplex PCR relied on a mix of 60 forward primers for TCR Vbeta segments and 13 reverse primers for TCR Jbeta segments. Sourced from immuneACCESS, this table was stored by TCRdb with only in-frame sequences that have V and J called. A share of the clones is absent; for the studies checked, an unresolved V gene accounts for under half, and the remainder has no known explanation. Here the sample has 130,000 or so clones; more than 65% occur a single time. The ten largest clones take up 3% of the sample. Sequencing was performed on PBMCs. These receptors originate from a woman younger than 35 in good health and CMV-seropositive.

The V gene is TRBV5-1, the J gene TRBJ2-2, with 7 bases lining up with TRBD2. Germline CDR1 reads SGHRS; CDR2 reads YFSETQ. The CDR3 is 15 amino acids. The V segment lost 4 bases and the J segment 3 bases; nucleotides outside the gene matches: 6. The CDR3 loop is CASSQEGGDTGELFF. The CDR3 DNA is TGCGCCAGCAGCCAGGAGGGAGGGGACACCGGGGAGCTGTTTTTT.

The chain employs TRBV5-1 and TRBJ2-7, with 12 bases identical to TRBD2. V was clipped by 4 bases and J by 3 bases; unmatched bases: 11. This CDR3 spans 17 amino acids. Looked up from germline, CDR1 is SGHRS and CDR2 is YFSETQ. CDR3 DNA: TGCGCCAGCAGCCCACTACCTAGCGGGGGGGCTCTCTACGAGCAGTACTTC. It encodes CASSPLPSGGALYEQYF.

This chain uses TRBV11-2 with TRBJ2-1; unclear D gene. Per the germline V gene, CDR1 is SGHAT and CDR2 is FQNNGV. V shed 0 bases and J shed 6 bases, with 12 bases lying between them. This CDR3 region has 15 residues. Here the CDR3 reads CASSLDGEIGNEQFF. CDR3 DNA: TGTGCCAGCAGCTTAGATGGAGAGATAGGCAATGAGCAGTTCTTC.

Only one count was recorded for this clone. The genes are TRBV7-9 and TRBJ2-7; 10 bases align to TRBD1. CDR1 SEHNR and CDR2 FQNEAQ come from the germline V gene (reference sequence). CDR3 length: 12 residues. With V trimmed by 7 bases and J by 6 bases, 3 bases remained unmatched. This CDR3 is CASIGTGAEQYF. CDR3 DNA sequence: TGTGCCAGCATTGGGACAGGGGCCGAGCAGTACTTC.

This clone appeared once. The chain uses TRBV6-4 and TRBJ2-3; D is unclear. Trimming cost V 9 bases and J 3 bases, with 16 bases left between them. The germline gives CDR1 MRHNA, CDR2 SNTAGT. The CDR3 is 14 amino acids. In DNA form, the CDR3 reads TGTGCCAGTGCCTGGTATCGGTGGACAGATACGCAGTATTTT. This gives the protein CASAWYRWTDTQYF.

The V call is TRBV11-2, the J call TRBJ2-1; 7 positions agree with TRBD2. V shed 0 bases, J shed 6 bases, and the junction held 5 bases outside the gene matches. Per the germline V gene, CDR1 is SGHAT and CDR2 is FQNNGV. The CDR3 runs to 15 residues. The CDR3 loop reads CASSLDRGGFNEQFF. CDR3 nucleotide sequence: TGTGCCAGCAGCTTAGATCGCGGGGGTTTCAATGAGCAGTTCTTC.

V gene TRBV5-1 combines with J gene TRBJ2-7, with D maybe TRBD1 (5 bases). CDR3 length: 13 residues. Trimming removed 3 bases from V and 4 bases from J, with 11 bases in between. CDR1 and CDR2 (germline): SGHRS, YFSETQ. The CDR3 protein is CASSSFDRYEQYF. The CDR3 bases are TGCGCCAGCAGCTCATTCGACAGATACGAGCAGTACTTC.

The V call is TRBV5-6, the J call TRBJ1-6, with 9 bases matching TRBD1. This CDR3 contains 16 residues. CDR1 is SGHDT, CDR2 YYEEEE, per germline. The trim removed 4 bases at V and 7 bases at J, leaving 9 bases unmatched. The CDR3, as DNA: TGTGCCAGCAGCAGCGGGGACAGGGACTCCAATTCACCCCTCCACTTT. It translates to CASSSGDRDSNSPLHF.

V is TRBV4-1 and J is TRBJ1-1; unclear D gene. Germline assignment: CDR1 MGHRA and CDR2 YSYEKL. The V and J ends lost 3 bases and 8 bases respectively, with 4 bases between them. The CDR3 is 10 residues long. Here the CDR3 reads CASSHSEAFF. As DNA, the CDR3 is TGCGCCAGCAGCCATTCAGAAGCTTTCTTT.

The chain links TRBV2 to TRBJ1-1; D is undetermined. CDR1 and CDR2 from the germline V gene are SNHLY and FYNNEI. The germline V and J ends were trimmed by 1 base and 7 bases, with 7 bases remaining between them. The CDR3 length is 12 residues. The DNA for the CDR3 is TGTGCCAGCAGTGAAGATCTCAGTGAAGCTTTCTTT. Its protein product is CASSEDLSEAFF.

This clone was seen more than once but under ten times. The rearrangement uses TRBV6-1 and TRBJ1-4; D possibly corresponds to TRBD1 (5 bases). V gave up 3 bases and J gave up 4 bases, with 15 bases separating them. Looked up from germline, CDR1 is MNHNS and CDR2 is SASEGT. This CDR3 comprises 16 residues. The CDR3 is CASSDAGVGNNEKLFF. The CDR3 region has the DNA TGTGCCAGCAGTGACGCGGGGGTAGGGAATAATGAAAAACTGTTTTTT.

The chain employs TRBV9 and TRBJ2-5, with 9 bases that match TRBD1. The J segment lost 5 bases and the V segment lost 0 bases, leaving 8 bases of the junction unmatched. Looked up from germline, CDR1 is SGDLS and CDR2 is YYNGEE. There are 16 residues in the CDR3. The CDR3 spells CASSVEGTGFGETQYF. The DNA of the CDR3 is TGTGCCAGCAGCGTAGAGGGGACAGGGTTTGGGGAGACCCAGTACTTC.

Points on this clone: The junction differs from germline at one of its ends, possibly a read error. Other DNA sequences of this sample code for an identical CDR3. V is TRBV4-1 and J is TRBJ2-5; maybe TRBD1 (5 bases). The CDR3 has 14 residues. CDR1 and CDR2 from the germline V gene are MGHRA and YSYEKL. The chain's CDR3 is CASSLLDSQETQYF. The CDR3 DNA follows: TGCGCCAGCAGCCTACTCGACAGCCAAGAGACTCAGTACTTC.

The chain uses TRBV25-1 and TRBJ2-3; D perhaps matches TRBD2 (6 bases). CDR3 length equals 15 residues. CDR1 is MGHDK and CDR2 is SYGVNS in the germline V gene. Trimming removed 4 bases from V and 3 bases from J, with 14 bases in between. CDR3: CASSGPTGVTDTQYF. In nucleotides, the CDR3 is TGTGCCAGCAGTGGCCCCACGGGGGTGACAGATACGCAGTATTTT. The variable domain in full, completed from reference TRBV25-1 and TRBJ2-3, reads EADIYQTPRYLVIGTGKKITLECSQTMGHDKMYWYQQDPGMELHLIHYSYGVNSTEKGDLSSESTVSRIRTEHFPLTLESARPSHTSQYLCASSGPTGVTDTQYFGPGTRLTVL.

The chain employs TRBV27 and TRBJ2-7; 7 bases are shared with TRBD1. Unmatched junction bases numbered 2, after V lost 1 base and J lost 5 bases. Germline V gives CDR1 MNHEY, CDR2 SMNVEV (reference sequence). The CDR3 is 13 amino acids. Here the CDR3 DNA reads TGTGCCAGCAGTTTATTAGGGGGCGACGAGCAGTACTTC. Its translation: CASSLLGGDEQYF.

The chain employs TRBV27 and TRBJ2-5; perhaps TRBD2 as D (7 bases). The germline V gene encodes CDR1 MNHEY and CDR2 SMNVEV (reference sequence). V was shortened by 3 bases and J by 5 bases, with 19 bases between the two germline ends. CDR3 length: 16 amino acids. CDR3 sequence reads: CASSFLLGGARETQYF. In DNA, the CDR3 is TGTGCCAGCAGTTTCCTCTTAGGGGGGGCGAGGGAGACCCAGTACTTC.

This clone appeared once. In DNA form, the CDR3 reads TGTGCCAGCAGGGCCGGGACAGGGTCCCACAATGAGCAGTTCTTC. Translated, it gives CASRAGTGSHNEQFF. V and J are TRBV6-1 and TRBJ2-1; 9 bases map to TRBD1. This CDR3 is 15 amino acids long. The V gene's germline CDR1 is MNHNS and CDR2 SASEGT. Germline trimming cut 6 bases from V and 5 bases from J; bases unmatched to any gene: 8.

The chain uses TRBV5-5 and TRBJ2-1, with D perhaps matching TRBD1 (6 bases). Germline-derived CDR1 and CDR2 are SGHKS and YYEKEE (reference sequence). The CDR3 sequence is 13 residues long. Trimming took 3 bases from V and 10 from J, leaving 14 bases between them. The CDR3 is CASSSGQTGEQFF. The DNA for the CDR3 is TGTGCCAGCAGCTCCGGACAGACAGGCGAGCAGTTCTTC.

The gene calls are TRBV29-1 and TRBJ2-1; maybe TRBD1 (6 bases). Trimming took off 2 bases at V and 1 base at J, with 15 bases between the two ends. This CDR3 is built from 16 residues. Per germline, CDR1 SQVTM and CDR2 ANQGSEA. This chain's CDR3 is CSVELEGHRSYNEQFF. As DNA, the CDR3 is TGCAGCGTTGAATTAGAGGGACATCGATCCTACAATGAGCAGTTCTTC.

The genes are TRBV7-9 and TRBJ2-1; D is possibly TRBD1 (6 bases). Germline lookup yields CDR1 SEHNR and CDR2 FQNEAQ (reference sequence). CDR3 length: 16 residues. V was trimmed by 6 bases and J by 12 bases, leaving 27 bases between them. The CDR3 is CASSYGTGPGATGQFF. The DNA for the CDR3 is TGTGCCAGCAGTTACGGGACGGGGCCAGGGGCCACCGGGCAGTTCTTC.